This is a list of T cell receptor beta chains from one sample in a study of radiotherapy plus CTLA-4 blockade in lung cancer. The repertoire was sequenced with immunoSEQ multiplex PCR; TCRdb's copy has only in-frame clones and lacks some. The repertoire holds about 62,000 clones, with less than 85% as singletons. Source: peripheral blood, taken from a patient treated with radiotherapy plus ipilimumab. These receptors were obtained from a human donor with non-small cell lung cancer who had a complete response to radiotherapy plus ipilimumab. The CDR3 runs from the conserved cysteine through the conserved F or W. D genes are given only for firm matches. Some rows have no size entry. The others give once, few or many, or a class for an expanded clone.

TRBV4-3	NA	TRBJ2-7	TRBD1	TGCGCCAGCAGCCAAGATGGGACAGGGGGCGAGCAGTACTTC	CASSQDGTGGEQYF
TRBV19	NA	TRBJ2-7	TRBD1	TGTGCCAGTAGTACCCCGACTCGGACAGGGAACTCCTACGAGCAGTACTTC	CASSTPTRTGNSYEQYF
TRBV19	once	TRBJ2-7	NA	TGTGCCAGTAGTATGGGACAATTCTACGAGCAGTACTTC	CASSMGQFYEQYF
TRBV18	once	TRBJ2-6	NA	TGTGCCAGCTCACCATTGGGGGCTTCTGGGGCCAACGTCCTGACTTTC	CASSPLGASGANVLTF
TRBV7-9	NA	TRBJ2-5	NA	TGTGCCAGCAGAGCACAAGAGACCCAGTACTTC	CASRAQETQYF
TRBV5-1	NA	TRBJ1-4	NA	TGCGCCAGCAGCTGGGGGGGGGTCGGTAATGAAAAACTGTTTTTT	CASSWGGVGNEKLFF
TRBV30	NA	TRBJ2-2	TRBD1	TGTGCCTGGAATCGACAGGGGGCCGCCGGGGAGCTGTTTTTT	CAWNRQGAAGELFF
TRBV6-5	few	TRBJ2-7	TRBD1	TGTGCCAGCAGCTGGACAGGGTTCGAGCAGTACTTC	CASSWTGFEQYF
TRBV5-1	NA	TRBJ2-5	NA	TGCGCCAGCAGCTTGAGAGGCGGGGGCACTCAAGAGACCCAGTACTTC	CASSLRGGGTQETQYF
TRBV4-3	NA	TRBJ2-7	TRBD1	TGCGCCAGCAGCCGACGCTACGAGGGGGCCGACGAGCAGTACTTC	CASSRRYEGADEQYF
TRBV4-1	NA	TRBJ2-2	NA	TGCGCCAGCAGCTCGCCGGGACACGCGAACACCGGGGAGCTGTTTTTT	CASSSPGHANTGELFF
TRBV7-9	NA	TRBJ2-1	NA	TGTGCCAGCAGCTCTGACAGATTATTAAATGAGCAGTTCTTC	CASSSDRLLNEQFF
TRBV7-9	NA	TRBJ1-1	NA	TGTGCCAGCAGCCCAGACAGACAGAACACTGAAGCTTTCTTT	CASSPDRQNTEAFF
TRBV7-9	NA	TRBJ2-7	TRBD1	TGTGCCAGCAGCTTTGGACAGGGACATAGCGAGCAGTACTTC	CASSFGQGHSEQYF
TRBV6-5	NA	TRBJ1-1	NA	TGTGCCAGCAAGTCAGAAGGAGGCACTGAAGCTTTCTTT	CASKSEGGTEAFF
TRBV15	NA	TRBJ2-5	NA	TGTGCCACCAGCAGAGATCGGGGGTTGGAGACCCAGTACTTC	CATSRDRGLETQYF
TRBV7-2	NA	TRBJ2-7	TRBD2	TGTGCCAGCAGCTTAGATCTGGGCGGGAGAGACGAGCAGTACTTC	CASSLDLGGRDEQYF
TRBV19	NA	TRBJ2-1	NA	TGTGCCAGTAGTCCGCGGCTCGGGAGCTCCTACAATGAGCAGTTCTTC	CASSPRLGSSYNEQFF
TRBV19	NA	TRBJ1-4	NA	TGTGCCAGTAGTACTAGTGGCACACGTTTTGAAAAACTGTTTTTT	CASSTSGTRFEKLFF
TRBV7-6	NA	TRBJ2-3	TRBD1	TGTGCCAGCAGCCCTAACAGGGGGCGCGGAGATACGCAGTATTTT	CASSPNRGRGDTQYF
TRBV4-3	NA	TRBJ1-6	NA	TGCGCCAGCAGCCAATCCCTCACATCCCCCCTCCACTTT	CASSQSLTSPLHF
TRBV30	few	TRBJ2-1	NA	TGTGCCTGGAGTGTATTCCAGGGTGATGAGCAGTTCTTC	CAWSVFQGDEQFF
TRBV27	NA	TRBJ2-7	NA	TGTGCCAGCAGCGACAAAGCGGCGGGTTCCTACGAGCAGTACTTC	CASSDKAAGSYEQYF
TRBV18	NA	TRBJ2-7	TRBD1	TGTGCCAGCTCACCCCGGGACAGCTCTCTGGGGTACTTC	CASSPRDSSLGYF
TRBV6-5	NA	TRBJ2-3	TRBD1	TGTGCCAGCACTACCGGGACAGTCACAGATACGCAGTATTTT	CASTTGTVTDTQYF
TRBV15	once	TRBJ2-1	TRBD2	TGTGCCACCAGCAGAGGGCTACTAGCGGGAGACGATGAGCAGTTCTTC	CATSRGLLAGDDEQFF
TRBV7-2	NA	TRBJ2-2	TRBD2	TGTGCCAGCAGCCTAGTCCCAGCGGGGGGGCTCGGTTACACCGGGGAGCTGTTTTTT	CASSLVPAGGLGYTGELFF
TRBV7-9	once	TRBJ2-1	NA	TGTGCCAGCAGCCCCCGCGGGGGCGGGGCCCCCTACAATGAGCAGTTCTTC	CASSPRGGGAPYNEQFF
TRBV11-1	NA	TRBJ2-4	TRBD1	TGTGCCAGCAGCCTGACAGGGGTCTCGACCAAAAACATTCAGTACTTC	CASSLTGVSTKNIQYF
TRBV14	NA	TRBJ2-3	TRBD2	TGTGCCAGCAGCCAACACTGGGGACTAAAGAACACAGATACGCAGTATTTT	CASSQHWGLKNTDTQYF
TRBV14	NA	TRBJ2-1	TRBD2	TGTGCCAGCAGCCGCCTAGCGGGAGATTGGAGTGAGCAGTTCTTC	CASSRLAGDWSEQFF
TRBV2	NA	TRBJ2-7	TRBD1	TGTGCCAGCAGTCTACAGGGGAGCTCCTACGAGCAGTACTTC	CASSLQGSSYEQYF
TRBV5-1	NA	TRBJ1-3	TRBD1	TGCGCCAGCAGCCGAATGGACCAGGGGGGTACTGGAAACACCATATATTTT	CASSRMDQGGTGNTIYF
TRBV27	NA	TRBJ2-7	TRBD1	TGTGCCAGCAGTTTTGACAGGGAATCTCCCTACGAGCAGTACTTC	CASSFDRESPYEQYF
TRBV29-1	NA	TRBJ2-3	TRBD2	TGCAGCGTCTCCCGAAGGACTAGTGGTACTGCAGATACGCAGTATTTT	CSVSRRTSGTADTQYF
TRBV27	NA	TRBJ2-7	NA	TGTGCCAGCAGTTTAGAGGGTTCGCGGTCCTACGAGCAGTACTTC	CASSLEGSRSYEQYF
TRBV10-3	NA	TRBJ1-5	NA	TGTGCCATCAGTGCTCTTCCTCAGGCGACCGGCAATCAGCCCCAGCATTTT	CAISALPQATGNQPQHF
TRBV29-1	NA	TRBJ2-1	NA	TGCAGCGTTGAGGACGGGAGCTCCTACAATGAGCAGTTCTTC	CSVEDGSSYNEQFF
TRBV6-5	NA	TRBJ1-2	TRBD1	TGTGCCAGCAGCATGAGGACAGGGGGCATAACAGGCTACACCTTC	CASSMRTGGITGYTF
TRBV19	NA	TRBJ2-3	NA	TGTGCCAGTAGCCTTCTCCGAGATACGCAGTATTTT	CASSLLRDTQYF
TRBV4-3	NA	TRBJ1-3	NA	TGCGCCAGCAGCCAAGATGACAGTCGACTTGGAAACACCATATATTTT	CASSQDDSRLGNTIYF
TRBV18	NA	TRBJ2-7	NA	TGTGCCAGCTCACCGACAGCTCTAACCTACGAGCAGTACTTC	CASSPTALTYEQYF
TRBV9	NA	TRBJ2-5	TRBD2	TGTGCCAGCAGCGTAGCTTGGGCTAGCGGGCCCAATCCCCAAGAGACCCAGTACTTC	CASSVAWASGPNPQETQYF
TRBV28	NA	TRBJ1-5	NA	TGTGCCAGCAGTTTACCGGGGATGACTCAGCCCCAGCATTTT	CASSLPGMTQPQHF
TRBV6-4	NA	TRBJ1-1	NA	TGTGCCAGCAGTGTTCACCCGGACACTGAAGCTTTCTTT	CASSVHPDTEAFF
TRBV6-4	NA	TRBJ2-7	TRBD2	TGTGCCAGCAGCAAGCGGGAGGGGTACGAGCAGTACTTC	CASSKREGYEQYF
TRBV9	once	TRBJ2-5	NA	TGTGCCAGCAGCGTAGACGACTTCAAAGAGACCCAGTACTTC	CASSVDDFKETQYF
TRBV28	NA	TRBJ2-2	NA	TGTGCCAGCAGTTTTCTTTCCGGGGTGGTGACCGGGGAGCTGTTTTTT	CASSFLSGVVTGELFF
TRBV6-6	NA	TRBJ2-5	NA	TGTGCCAGCAGTCTCGGGGGGCAGGAGACCCAGTACTTC	CASSLGGQETQYF
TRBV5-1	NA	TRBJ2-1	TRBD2	TGCGCCAGCAGCCCGGGACTAGCGGGAGACTCCTACAATGAGCAGTTCTTC	CASSPGLAGDSYNEQFF